This record looks at one T cell receptor beta chain sequence and its context. The germline gene is not matched at one end of the junction; a read error may be the cause. This entry comes from a study of T cell repertoires in ileal Crohn's disease. About the research overall: Each sample's TCRB immunosequencing used around 0.5 micrograms of biopsy DNA.

TCRdb keeps only in-frame clones here, not all; method: immunoSEQ multiplex PCR. In the table there are around 9,700 clones, roughly 84% of which are singletons. Time point meaning: inflamed ileum from the surgical specimen. This CDR3 is built from 12 residues. In germline, CDR1 is SGDLS, CDR2 YYNGEE. V usage is TRBV9 and J usage is TRBJ2-1, with 8 bases aligning to TRBD2. The sample was ileal tissue. This TCR derives from an adult with Crohn's disease. The CDR3 coding sequence is TGTGCCGGCAGTAGCGGGAACAATGAGCAGTTCTTC. It specifies CAGSSGNNEQFF.